Detailed here is one T cell receptor (beta chain). The antigen is not known. The junction differs from germline at one of its ends, possibly a read error. This specimen comes from a study of blood T cells in healthy people across ages. Study conclusions and caveats: Naive CD4+ cell counts and diversity both ran higher in long-lived than in aged donors.

This CDR3 contains 15 residues. Germline lookup yields CDR1 KGHSH and CDR2 LQKENI. The second PCR ran about 6 to 12 cycles with a sample-barcoded 5' primer and J-beta primers. Per sample, CDR3-containing paired-end reads numbered at least 3 million. TCRdb itself ran the 5' RACE reads through MiXCR, one entry per CDR3 protein. There are 700,000 to 950,000 distinct CDR3 sequences in the sample; 43% occur only once, and around a fifth lies in the top ten. The receptor was isolated from a woman in her fifties or sixties in good health. The V gene is TRBV18, the J gene TRBJ2-1; 10 bases fit TRBD2. The sequenced sample was blood. CDR3 protein: CASSPLAGIYNEQFF. CDR3 nucleotide sequence: TGTGCCAGCTCTCCACTAGCGGGGATCTACAATGAGCAGTTCTTC.